The T cell receptor beta chain described here comes from a study of T-cell memory formation after mild COVID-19. From germline, CDR1 is LNHNV and CDR2 YYDKDF (reference sequence). V lost 5 bases, J lost 9 bases, and 17 bases lay in between. CDR3 length: 14 amino acids. TCRdb re-analysed the 5' RACE reads in MiXCR, keeping a single row per CDR3 protein. Found here are some 280,000 distinct CDR3 sequences, about 17% of them singletons; the top ten hold 20% to 25%. This TCR came from a man aged 18 to 30 who had mild COVID-19 (a few samples of this study predate the infection). Cell type and time point are not known. The gene calls are TRBV15 and TRBJ2-1; D gene uncertain. The sample was PBMCs or a T cell subset sorted from them (not recorded which). DNA of the CDR3: TGTGCCACCAGCCCCCGATCCATGGACGGTGAGCAGTTCTTC. This gives the protein CATSPRSMDGEQFF.